These 26 T cell receptor beta chains came from one sample sequenced in a study of cytomegalovirus exposure and HLA in healthy donors. PCR employed 60 Vbeta and 13 Jbeta primers. The protocol was immunoSEQ multiplex PCR, while the TCRdb copy is restricted to in-frame clones and leaves out a portion. The sample lists more than 110,000 clones; approximately 70% were seen once. The sequenced sample was PBMCs. These receptors were collected from an older woman in good health and CMV-seropositive.

This clone appeared once. A read error may produce the germline difference seen at one junction end. The sample carries other DNA sequences with the same CDR3. For the CDR3, the DNA is TGCGCCAGCAGGCTGGAGGGGCAGGCCACTGAAGCTTTCTTT. Its translation: CASRLEGQATEAFF. The chain combines TRBV2 with TRBJ1-1; D perhaps matches TRBD1 (5 bases). This CDR3 is 14 amino acids long. Germline CDR1 is SNHLY and CDR2 is FYNNEI.

V and J are TRBV19 and TRBJ1-2; 7 bases are shared with TRBD1. CDR3 length: 15 residues. V lost 5 bases, J lost 5 bases, and 11 bases stayed unmatched. CDR1 is LNHDA and CDR2 is SQIVND in the germline V gene (reference sequence). Here the CDR3 DNA reads TGTGCCAGTAGTCCGGAACTACAGGGGAGGTATGGCTACACCTTC. It encodes CASSPELQGRYGYTF.

This clone was picked up a small number of times. The genes are TRBV7-3 and TRBJ2-7; 12 bases line up with TRBD2. Per the germline V gene, CDR1 is SGHTA and CDR2 is FQGTGA. V lost 5 bases, J lost 6 bases, and 8 bases stayed unmatched. The CDR3 sequence is 15 residues long. The CDR3 sequence: CASSPRLAGVPEQYF. In nucleotides, the CDR3 is TGTGCCAGCAGCCCTCGACTAGCGGGAGTTCCCGAGCAGTACTTC.

This chain links TRBV6-1 with TRBJ1-4; no clear D gene. V was shortened by 3 bases and J by 4 bases, with 9 bases between the two germline ends. This CDR3 is 14 amino acids long. The germline gives CDR1 MNHNS, CDR2 SASEGT. The CDR3 nucleotides are TGTGCCAGCAGTGAGTGGCCCTTTAATGAAAAACTGTTTTTT. It codes for CASSEWPFNEKLFF.

The chain couples TRBV5-4 to TRBJ2-2; 13 bases are a match to TRBD2. The CDR3 has 17 amino acids. CDR1 and CDR2 (germline): SGHNT, YYREEE (reference sequence). Unmatched junction bases numbered 3, after V lost 4 bases and J lost 0 bases. The CDR3 region is CASSRTSGGSNTGELFF. CDR3 DNA sequence: TGTGCCAGCAGCCGGACTAGCGGGGGCTCGAACACCGGGGAGCTGTTTTTT.

V is TRBV29-1 and J is TRBJ1-1; D remains unclear. This CDR3 spans 11 amino acids. Trimming removed 8 bases at V and 5 bases at J, with 12 bases between. Germline CDR1 is SQVTM and CDR2 is ANQGSEA. The CDR3 region has the DNA TGCAGCTTCTGGCGAGGGACTGAAGCTTTCTTT. It codes for CSFWRGTEAFF.

J is TRBJ2-5 and V is TRBV9; D uncertain. With 0 bases removed from V and 3 bases from J, the gap between germline ends came to 9 bases. This CDR3 has 14 residues. In germline, CDR1 is SGDLS, CDR2 YYNGEE. CDR3 loop: CASSVGLSKETQYF. In DNA, the CDR3 is TGTGCCAGCAGCGTAGGACTTTCAAAAGAGACCCAGTACTTC.

The V call is TRBV5-1, the J call TRBJ1-3; tentatively, D is TRBD1 (6 bases). Looked up from germline, CDR1 is SGHRS and CDR2 is YFSETQ. This CDR3 contains 17 residues. V was trimmed by 2 bases and J by 0 bases, leaving 15 bases between them. CDR3 coding DNA: TGCGCCAGCAGCTTAACCTTCGGGGACATCTCTGGAAACACCATATATTTT. Its translation: CASSLTFGDISGNTIYF.

This chain links TRBV30 with TRBJ1-1, with D perhaps matching TRBD1 (5 bases). The V gene's germline CDR1 is GTSNPN and CDR2 SVGIG (reference sequence). The CDR3 is made up of 13 amino acids. Deletions cut 2 bases from V and 2 bases from J, with 9 bases between. The CDR3 is CAWSTTANTEAFF. In DNA, the CDR3 is TGTGCCTGGAGTACGACAGCCAACACTGAAGCTTTCTTT. The complete variable domain, with remaining parts taken from reference TRBV30 and TRBJ1-1, reads SQTIHQWPATLVQPVGSPLSLECTVEGTSNPNLYWYRQAAGRGLQLLFYSVGIGQISSEVPQNLSASRPQDRQFILSSKKLLLSDSGFYLCAWSTTANTEAFFGQGTRLTVV.

The CDR3 sequence: CASTAGDRGVYEQYF. CDR3 coding DNA: TGTGCCAGCACAGCGGGAGATCGGGGGGTCTACGAGCAGTACTTC. The rearrangement joins TRBV9 to TRBJ2-7; TRBD2 agrees at 8 bases. Germline lookup yields CDR1 SGDLS and CDR2 YYNGEE. This CDR3 contains 15 residues. V was pared by 6 bases and J by 3 bases, with 11 bases of the junction left unmatched.

The chain links TRBV6-5 to TRBJ2-3; D gene ambiguous. The germline V and J ends were trimmed by 0 bases and 4 bases, with 11 bases remaining between them. Germline loops: CDR1 MNHEY, CDR2 SVGAGI. The CDR3 has 15 amino acids. Written as DNA, the CDR3 is TGTGCCAGCAGTTACTCGAGTGGGCCCCCAGATACGCAGTATTTT. Translation gives CASSYSSGPPDTQYF.

In nucleotides, the CDR3 is TGTGCCAGTAGTACGACTTCCCGGGGGGCCAAAAACATTCAGTACTTC. This codes for CASSTTSRGAKNIQYF. This chain links TRBV19 with TRBJ2-4, with a possible D match to TRBD2 (6 bases). The CDR3 sequence is 16 residues long. Trimming left V 4 bases short and J 1 base short, with 14 bases between. The germline V gene encodes CDR1 LNHDA and CDR2 SQIVND (reference sequence). Using reference TRBV19 and TRBJ2-4 for the parts outside the CDR3, the full variable domain is DGGITQSPKYLFRKEGQNVTLSCEQNLNHDAMYWYRQDPGQGLRLIYYSQIVNDFQKGDIAEGYSVSREKKESFPLTVTSAQKNPTAFYLCASSTTSRGAKNIQYFGAGTRLSVL.

This chain joins TRBV10-3 and TRBJ1-1; D unclear. V was cut by 6 bases and J by 1 base, with 9 bases left in between. Germline V CDR1 and CDR2: ENHRY, SYGVKD. The length of the CDR3 is 13 residues. The CDR3: CAIRPDKNTEAFF. CDR3 DNA sequence: TGTGCCATCAGGCCAGATAAGAACACTGAAGCTTTCTTT.

This chain joins TRBV19 and TRBJ1-1, with D possibly TRBD1 on 5 matching bases. Germline lookup yields CDR1 LNHDA and CDR2 SQIVND (reference sequence). V gave up 5 bases and J gave up 5 bases, with 12 bases separating them. This CDR3 region has 13 residues. The CDR3: CASSLGQSTEAFF. The DNA for the CDR3 is TGTGCCAGTAGTCTGGGGCAGTCTACTGAAGCTTTCTTT.

The CDR3 sequence: CASSPTSVNTGELFF. The CDR3 DNA sequence: TGTGCCAGCAGCCCGACTAGCGTCAACACCGGGGAGCTGTTTTTT. The rearrangement links TRBV11-1 to TRBJ2-2, with 8 bases matching TRBD2. CDR1 and CDR2 from the germline V gene are SGHAT and FQDESV (reference sequence). The ends lost 5 bases at V and 2 bases at J; junction bases unmatched: 4. The CDR3 length is 15 residues. The full variable domain, with the rest looked up from reference TRBV11-1 and TRBJ2-2, is EAEVAQSPRYKITEKSQAVAFWCDPISGHATLYWYRQILGQGPELLVQFQDESVVDDSQLPKDRFSAERLKGVDSTLKIQPAELGDSAMYLCASSPTSVNTGELFFGEGSRLTVL.

This clone has a handful of counts. The chain has TRBV7-3 and TRBJ1-1; possible D gene TRBD1, 5 bases. Per germline, CDR1 SGHTA and CDR2 FQGTGA. Trimming took 2 bases from V and 1 from J, leaving 8 bases between them. The CDR3 extends over 14 amino acids. The CDR3 loop is CASSLGGQNTEAFF. CDR3 DNA sequence: TGTGCCAGCAGCTTAGGTGGACAGAACACTGAAGCTTTCTTT.

The rearrangement links TRBV14 to TRBJ2-2, with 9 positions matching TRBD1. The CDR3 runs 17 residues. CDR1 and CDR2 from the germline V gene are SGHDN and FVKESK. V trimming: 4 bases; J trimming: 7 bases; junction bases outside the gene matches: 13. The CDR3 is CASSLVRDRAYVGELFF. CDR3 DNA sequence: TGTGCCAGCAGCCTAGTCCGGGACAGGGCGTACGTCGGGGAGCTGTTTTTT.

This clone has a handful of counts. V gene TRBV6-5 combines with J gene TRBJ2-7, with D possibly being TRBD1 (5 bases). V was clipped by 3 bases and J by 0 bases, with 9 bases between them. CDR1 MNHEY and CDR2 SVGAGI come from the germline V gene. The CDR3 is made up of 14 amino acids. CDR3: CASSYWGSSYEQYF. CDR3 sequence (DNA): TGTGCCAGCAGTTATTGGGGCAGCTCCTACGAGCAGTACTTC.

The CDR3 spells CASSPMGQLAYEQYF. DNA of the CDR3: TGTGCCAGCAGCCCCATGGGACAGTTAGCCTACGAGCAGTACTTC. The J gene is TRBJ2-7, the V gene TRBV28; 7 positions match TRBD1. Germline V CDR1 and CDR2: MDHEN, SYDVKM. The CDR3 contains 15 residues. V was pared by 6 bases and J by 2 bases, with 10 bases of the junction left unmatched. Combining the CDR3 with reference TRBV28 and TRBJ2-7 gives the whole variable domain DVKVTQSSRYLVKRTGEKVFLECVQDMDHENMFWYRQDPGLGLRLIYFSYDVKMKEKGDIPEGYSVSREKKERFSLILESASTNQTSMYLCASSPMGQLAYEQYFGPGTRLTVT.

This clone was recorded once. This CDR3 is also generated by other DNA sequences in the sample. The CDR3 bases are TGTGCCAGCTCACCGAGGAGGGACACTGAAGCTTTCTTT. This encodes CASSPRRDTEAFF. This chain links TRBV18 with TRBJ1-1; D remains unclear. The germline V gene encodes CDR1 KGHSH and CDR2 LQKENI. The CDR3 length is 13 residues. V dropped 3 bases and J dropped 3 bases, with 8 bases sitting between them.

This clone was picked up a small number of times. The V gene is TRBV6-1, the J gene TRBJ1-5; D unresolved. The CDR3 is made up of 14 amino acids. The V end lost 3 bases, the J end lost 7 bases, and 13 bases lay between the germline ends. Germline CDR1 reads MNHNS; CDR2 reads SASEGT. CDR3 in DNA: TGTGCCAGCAGTGATCTCCACACGGGGCAGCCCCAGCATTTT. Translated: CASSDLHTGQPQHF.

The chain couples TRBV28 to TRBJ1-5; D not resolved. This CDR3 comprises 16 residues. Germline CDR1 reads MDHEN; CDR2 reads SYDVKM. Deletions cut 3 bases from V and 2 bases from J, with 14 bases between. The CDR3 DNA follows: TGTGCCAGCAGTTTGAAGGAGGCCCTTGGCAATCAGCCCCAGCATTTT. This sequence encodes CASSLKEALGNQPQHF.

The rearrangement uses TRBV4-2 and TRBJ2-2, with unresolved D. The CDR3 length is 14 residues. Germline V gene lookup returns CDR1 LGHNA and CDR2 YNFKEQ. The germline V and J ends were trimmed by 0 bases and 6 bases, with 8 bases remaining between them. DNA for the CDR3: TGTGCCAGCAGCCAAGAATGGCCCCCCGGGGAGCTGTTTTTT. It encodes CASSQEWPPGELFF.

The chain employs TRBV2 and TRBJ2-3, with D unresolved. Germline V gene data show CDR1 as SNHLY and CDR2 as FYNNEI. The CDR3 runs 12 residues. Trimming took 6 bases from V and 3 from J, leaving 7 bases between them. The CDR3, as DNA: TGTGCCAGCAGCCTTAAAACAGATACGCAGTATTTT. Its protein is CASSLKTDTQYF.

The chain combines TRBV6-1 with TRBJ1-2, with 8 bases aligning to TRBD1. CDR3 length: 13 amino acids. V gave up 7 bases and J gave up 6 bases; unmatched junction bases: 7. CDR1 is MNHNS and CDR2 is SASEGT in the germline V gene. Here the CDR3 reads CASTTGGKDGYTF. The CDR3 coding sequence is TGTGCCAGCACTACAGGGGGTAAAGATGGCTACACCTTC.

The CDR3 loop is CASSLAGPNEQFF. The CDR3 bases are TGTGCCAGCAGCTTAGCGGGGCCCAATGAGCAGTTCTTC. The rearrangement joins TRBV11-1 to TRBJ2-1; tentative D call: TRBD1 (5 bases). The germline CDR1 and CDR2 sequences are SGHAT and FQDESV (reference sequence). Trimming stripped 0 bases from V and 6 bases from J, with 6 bases between. The CDR3 contains 13 residues.